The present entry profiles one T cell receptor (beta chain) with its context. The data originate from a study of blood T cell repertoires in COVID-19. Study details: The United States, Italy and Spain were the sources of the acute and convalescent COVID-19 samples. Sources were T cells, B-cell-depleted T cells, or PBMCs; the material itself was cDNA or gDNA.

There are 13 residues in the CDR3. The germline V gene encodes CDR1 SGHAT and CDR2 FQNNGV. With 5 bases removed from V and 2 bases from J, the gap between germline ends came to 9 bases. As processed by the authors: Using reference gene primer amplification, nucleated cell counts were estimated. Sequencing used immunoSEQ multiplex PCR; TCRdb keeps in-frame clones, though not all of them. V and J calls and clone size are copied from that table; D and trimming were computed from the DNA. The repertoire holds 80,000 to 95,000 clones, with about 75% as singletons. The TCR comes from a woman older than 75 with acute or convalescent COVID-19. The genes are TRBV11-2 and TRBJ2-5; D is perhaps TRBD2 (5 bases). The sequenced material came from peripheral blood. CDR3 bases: TGTGCCAGCAGCAAGCGGCCGCAAGAGACCCAGTACTTC. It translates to CASSKRPQETQYF.